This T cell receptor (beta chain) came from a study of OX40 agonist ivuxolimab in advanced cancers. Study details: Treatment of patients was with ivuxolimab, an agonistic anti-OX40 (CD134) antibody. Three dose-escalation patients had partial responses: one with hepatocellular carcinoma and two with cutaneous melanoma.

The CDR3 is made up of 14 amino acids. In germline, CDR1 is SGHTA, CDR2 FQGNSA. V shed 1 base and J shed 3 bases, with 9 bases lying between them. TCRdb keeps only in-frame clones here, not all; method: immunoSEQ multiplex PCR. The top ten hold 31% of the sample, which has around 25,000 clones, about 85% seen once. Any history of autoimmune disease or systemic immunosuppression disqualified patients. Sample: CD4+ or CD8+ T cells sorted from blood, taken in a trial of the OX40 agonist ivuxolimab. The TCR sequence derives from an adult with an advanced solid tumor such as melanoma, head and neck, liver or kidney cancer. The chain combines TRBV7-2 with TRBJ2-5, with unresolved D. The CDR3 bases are TGTGCCAGCAGCTTAGGGAACCCGAAAGAGACCCAGTACTTC. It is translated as CASSLGNPKETQYF.